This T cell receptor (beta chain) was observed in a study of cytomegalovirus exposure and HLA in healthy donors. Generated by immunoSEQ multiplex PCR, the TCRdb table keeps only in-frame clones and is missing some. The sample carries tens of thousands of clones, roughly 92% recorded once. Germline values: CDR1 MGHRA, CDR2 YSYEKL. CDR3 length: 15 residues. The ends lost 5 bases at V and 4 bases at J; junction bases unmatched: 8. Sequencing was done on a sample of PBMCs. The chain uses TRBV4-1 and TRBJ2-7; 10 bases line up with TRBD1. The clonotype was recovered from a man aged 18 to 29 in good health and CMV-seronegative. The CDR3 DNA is TGCGCCAGCAGCTTCGTCCCGGGACAGGGGTACGAGCAGTACTTC. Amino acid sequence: CASSFVPGQGYEQYF.